These 30 T cell receptor beta chains were sequenced from one sample in a study of blood T cell repertoires in COVID-19. Sequencing used immunoSEQ multiplex PCR; TCRdb keeps in-frame clones, though not all of them. The sample yields approximately 72,000 clones, approximately 87% seen once. Sequencing was done on a sample of peripheral blood. These receptors all come from a woman older than 75 with acute or convalescent COVID-19.

The chain recombines TRBV3-1 (or the pseudogene TRBV3-2) with TRBJ1-1, with TRBD1 identical over 7 bases. The junction had 3 bases not matched to a gene; V was cut back by 3 bases and J by 8 bases. Per germline, CDR1 LGHDT and CDR2 YNNKEL (reference sequence). The CDR3 has 12 amino acids. CDR3 in DNA: TGTGCCAGCAGCCACCGGACAGGAGAAGCTTTCTTT. Its protein is CASSHRTGEAFF.

The genes are TRBV30 and TRBJ2-7; D gene uncertain. The CDR3 spans 12 residues. Germline V gene data show CDR1 as GTSNPN and CDR2 as SVGIG (reference sequence). V shed 2 bases and J shed 5 bases, with 10 bases lying between them. In nucleotides, the CDR3 is TGTGCCTGGAGTAACCTGGGCCACGAGCAGTACTTC. Its translation: CAWSNLGHEQYF.

The chain carries TRBV24-1 and TRBJ1-2; the D is unclear. Deletions cut 4 bases from V and 2 bases from J, with 7 bases between. Germline CDR1 KGHDR, CDR2 SFDVKD. The CDR3 is 13 amino acids. CDR3: CATSEGRNYGYTF. The CDR3 DNA reads TGTGCCACCAGTGAGGGCAGGAACTATGGCTACACCTTC.

The rearrangement uses TRBV18 and TRBJ2-1; TRBD2 matches at 11 bases. J lost 5 bases, V lost 6 bases, and 3 bases had no gene match. There are 14 residues in the CDR3. CDR1 KGHSH and CDR2 LQKENI come from the germline V gene. The CDR3 coding sequence is TGTGCCAGCTCGCTAGCGGGGGGTCACAATGAGCAGTTCTTC. Amino acids: CASSLAGGHNEQFF.

The chain couples TRBV6-5 to TRBJ1-2; TRBD1 agrees at 7 bases. Unmatched junction bases numbered 4, after V lost 2 bases and J lost 7 bases. The CDR3 is 13 amino acids. CDR1 MNHEY and CDR2 SVGAGI come from the germline V gene. The CDR3 DNA follows: TGTGCCAGCAGTTACAGACAGGGCGGTGGCTACACCTTC. Its protein product is CASSYRQGGGYTF.

The chain employs TRBV2 and TRBJ2-7, with 9 bases that match TRBD1. Trimming cost V 6 bases and J 2 bases; bases outside gene matches: 2. CDR1 is SNHLY, CDR2 FYNNEI, per germline. The CDR3 extends over 13 amino acids. The CDR3 protein is CASRGQGTYEQYF. Written as DNA, the CDR3 is TGTGCCAGCAGGGGACAGGGAACCTACGAGCAGTACTTC.

The V and J genes are TRBV7-7 and TRBJ2-1, with 12 bases aligning to TRBD2. The V gene's germline CDR1 is SSHAT and CDR2 FNYEAQ (reference sequence). V dropped 4 bases and J dropped 3; count of bases not matched to a gene: 4. This CDR3 region has 16 residues. CDR3 loop: CASSSLLAGGYNEQFF. The DNA of the CDR3 is TGTGCCAGCAGCTCCTTACTAGCGGGAGGCTACAATGAGCAGTTCTTC.

The chain is built from TRBV12-3 or TRBV12-4 and TRBJ1-2, with D unresolved. This CDR3 is built from 12 residues. The V end lost 2 bases, the J end lost 6 bases, and 7 bases lay between the germline ends. The CDR3 DNA reads TGTGCCAGCAGTTTATATGTCCATGGCTACACCTTC. It specifies CASSLYVHGYTF.

CDR3 nucleotide sequence: TGTGCCAGCTCTCTTACTGAAGGGGCCTACAATGAGCAGTTCTTC. Translated, it gives CASSLTEGAYNEQFF. The V and J genes are TRBV6-5 and TRBJ2-1; perhaps TRBD1 as D (5 bases). Trimming removed 8 bases at V and 2 bases at J, with 16 bases between. This CDR3 is 15 amino acids long. Germline V CDR1 and CDR2: MNHEY, SVGAGI.

The chain employs TRBV19 and TRBJ2-2; D is possibly TRBD2 (6 bases). The CDR3 loop spans 15 amino acids. V lost 2 bases and J lost 4, with 11 bases in between. In germline, CDR1 is LNHDA, CDR2 SQIVND (reference sequence). CDR3 DNA sequence: TGTGCCAGTAGTATACAGCGGAGGGGCACCGGGGAGCTGTTTTTT. This translates into CASSIQRRGTGELFF.

The chain combines TRBV28 with TRBJ2-7, with TRBD1 matching over 7 bases. Germline values: CDR1 MDHEN, CDR2 SYDVKM. V lost 5 bases and J lost 3; bases outside the gene matches: 7. The CDR3 is 14 residues long. CDR3 region: CASSNPGTDYEQYF. CDR3 DNA: TGTGCCAGCAGTAACCCCGGGACAGACTACGAGCAGTACTTC.

This clone came up once. This chain uses TRBV11-2 with TRBJ1-6; TRBD1 might be the D (5 bases). CDR1 is SGHAT and CDR2 is FQNNGV in the germline V gene. The CDR3 extends over 15 amino acids. Trimming pared 0 bases from V and 7 bases from J, leaving 10 bases between. The CDR3 DNA follows: TGTGCCAGCAGCTTAGAGCCAGGGAGGAATTCACCCCTCCACTTT. Amino acid sequence: CASSLEPGRNSPLHF.

The chain recombines TRBV7-9 with TRBJ2-3; TRBD2 matches at 10 bases. V was pared by 5 bases and J by 1 base, with 3 bases of the junction left unmatched. Germline V CDR1 and CDR2: SEHNR, FQNEAQ (reference sequence). The CDR3 covers 15 residues. The CDR3 here is CASSLLAGGTDTQYF. CDR3 bases: TGTGCCAGCAGCCTCCTAGCGGGAGGCACAGATACGCAGTATTTT.

This chain joins TRBV2 and TRBJ2-7; D is unresolved. Germline loops: CDR1 SNHLY, CDR2 FYNNEI. The CDR3 is 14 amino acids. V was cut by 8 bases and J by 0 bases, with 14 bases left in between. The CDR3 sequence is CASQSSGFSYEQYF. The CDR3 nucleotides are TGTGCCAGCCAGTCTTCAGGTTTCTCCTACGAGCAGTACTTC.

The genes are TRBV19 and TRBJ1-5, with 8 bases that match TRBD1. Germline trimming cut 4 bases from V and 6 bases from J; bases unmatched to any gene: 14. The CDR3 is 17 amino acids. The germline CDR1 and CDR2 sequences are LNHDA and SQIVND (reference sequence). CDR3 nucleotides: TGTGCCAGTAGTAACGACGGGGTAGACAGGGGTAGTCAGCCCCAGCATTTT. It is translated as CASSNDGVDRGSQPQHF.

CDR3 DNA: TGTGCCAGCAGGGGAGGGCGAGAAGCTTTCTTT. Its translation is CASRGGREAFF. This chain connects TRBV12-3 or TRBV12-4 to TRBJ1-1; D gene unclear. The CDR3 is made up of 11 amino acids. Trimming took 6 bases from V and 8 from J, leaving 10 bases between them.

The chain joins TRBV27 to TRBJ1-2, with D possibly being TRBD1 (5 bases). V lost 2 bases and J lost 4, with 14 bases in between. There are 15 residues in the CDR3. CDR1 and CDR2 (germline): MNHEY, SMNVEV (reference sequence). In DNA form, the CDR3 reads TGTGCCAGCAGTTTAACGGGGGTAAACGCCTATGGCTACACCTTC. Protein product: CASSLTGVNAYGYTF.

This chain joins TRBV19 and TRBJ2-3; 7 bases are shared with TRBD2. With V trimmed by 4 bases and J by 6 bases, 13 bases remained unmatched. The CDR3 runs to 16 residues. CDR1 LNHDA and CDR2 SQIVND come from the germline V gene (reference sequence). In DNA form, the CDR3 reads TGTGCCAGTAGTACCGTCGGGGCGGGGGTACGTGATACGCAGTATTTT. This encodes CASSTVGAGVRDTQYF.

The sample holds a few counts of this clone. The rearrangement uses TRBV7-6 and TRBJ1-1, with a possible D match to TRBD1 (5 bases). The CDR3 is 14 residues long. Germline lookup yields CDR1 SGHVS and CDR2 FNYEAQ. The V and J ends lost 8 bases and 4 bases respectively, with 17 bases between them. The CDR3 protein is CASSPGVGGTEAFF. The CDR3 nucleotides are TGTGCCAGCTCACCGGGGGTTGGGGGCACTGAAGCTTTCTTT.

The gene calls are TRBV6-5 and TRBJ1-5; D is ambiguous. Germline CDR1 reads MNHEY; CDR2 reads SVGAGI. The CDR3 sequence is 15 residues long. Trimming left V 6 bases short and J 7 bases short, with 19 bases between. DNA for the CDR3: TGTGCCAGCAGAAGAAGACTCGAGGGATACCAGCCCCAGCATTTT. It yields the protein CASRRRLEGYQPQHF.

The V gene is TRBV7-3, the J gene TRBJ1-1, with 7 bases lining up with TRBD1. This CDR3 contains 13 residues. Germline V gene data show CDR1 as SGHTA and CDR2 as FQGTGA. Germline trimming cut 2 bases from V and 7 bases from J; bases unmatched to any gene: 4. DNA for the CDR3: TGTGCCAGCAGCTTAGAAGGGGGCGGTGAAGCTTTCTTT. Its translation: CASSLEGGGEAFF.

Concerning this clone itself: Other DNA sequences in this specimen translate into the identical CDR3. The chain combines TRBV3-1 (or the pseudogene TRBV3-2) with TRBJ2-2; a possible D gene is TRBD2 (6 bases). The V end was cut by 2 bases, the J end by 7 bases, with 8 bases between. Germline values: CDR1 LGHDT, CDR2 YNNKEL (reference sequence). The CDR3 contains 13 residues. This chain's CDR3 is CASSQRGGGELFF. The CDR3 DNA reads as TGTGCCAGCAGCCAACGGGGAGGCGGGGAGCTGTTTTTT.

V is TRBV5-4 and J is TRBJ2-6; the D gene is possibly TRBD1 (6 bases). CDR1 is SGHNT and CDR2 is YYREEE in the germline V gene (reference sequence). The V gene lost 0 bases and the J gene lost 11 bases, with 12 bases spanning the gap. The CDR3 runs to 14 residues. This CDR3 reads CASSLEQGYDVLTF. As DNA, the CDR3 is TGTGCCAGCAGCTTGGAACAGGGATATGACGTCCTGACTTTC. Full variable domain (outside the CDR3, taken from reference TRBV5-4 and TRBJ2-6): ETGVTQSPTHLIKTRGQQVTLRCSSQSGHNTVSWYQQALGQGPQFIFQYYREEENGRGNFPPRFSGLQFPNYSSELNVNALELDDSALYLCASSLEQGYDVLTFGAGSRLTVL.

This chain uses TRBV6-5 with TRBJ1-1, with TRBD1 matching over 9 bases. Losses at the gene ends were 3 bases for V and 1 base for J; bases not matched to a gene: 6. This CDR3 is 16 amino acids long. Germline V lookup: CDR1 MNHEY, CDR2 SVGAGI. The CDR3 region is CASSYLPGQGNTEAFF. The CDR3 DNA follows: TGTGCCAGCAGTTATTTACCGGGACAGGGGAACACTGAAGCTTTCTTT.

V gene TRBV19 combines with J gene TRBJ2-2; 8 nucleotides match TRBD2. Germline CDR1 is LNHDA and CDR2 is SQIVND (reference sequence). The CDR3 loop spans 15 amino acids. V gave up 4 bases and J gave up 6 bases; unmatched junction bases: 7. In nucleotides, the CDR3 is TGTGCCAGTAGTACCGGACTAGCTCTGGCCGGGGAGCTGTTTTTT. This codes for CASSTGLALAGELFF.

This chain uses TRBV24-1 with TRBJ1-1; D gene ambiguous. The germline V gene encodes CDR1 KGHDR and CDR2 SFDVKD. CDR3 length: 11 amino acids. The V and J ends lost 8 bases and 5 bases respectively, with 8 bases between them. The CDR3 region is CATTAGTEAFF. The DNA for the CDR3 is TGTGCCACCACCGCGGGGACTGAAGCTTTCTTT.

The chain combines TRBV24-1 with TRBJ2-5; 14 nucleotides align to TRBD2. The CDR3 length is 16 residues. The J segment lost 6 bases and the V segment lost 3 bases, leaving 5 bases of the junction unmatched. Germline values: CDR1 KGHDR, CDR2 SFDVKD. Here the CDR3 DNA reads TGTGCCACCAGTGATCCAAGACTAGCGGGAGGGCAGACCCAGTACTTC. Translated, it gives CATSDPRLAGGQTQYF.

The chain links TRBV24-1 to TRBJ1-3; D is undetermined. CDR3 size: 14 residues. Germline lookup yields CDR1 KGHDR and CDR2 SFDVKD. Trimming removed 2 bases at V and 3 bases at J, with 7 bases between. The CDR3 loop reads CATSDSIVGNTIYF. The CDR3 DNA is TGTGCCACCAGTGATTCTATCGTTGGAAACACCATATATTTT.

This sequence joins TRBV27 and TRBJ2-1, with D uncertain. CDR1 MNHEY and CDR2 SMNVEV come from the germline V gene (reference sequence). This CDR3 is built from 13 residues. The ends were cut back, 0 bases at V and 10 bases at J, with 10 bases in the middle. This CDR3 is CASSLSLVREQFF. The DNA for the CDR3 is TGTGCCAGCAGTTTATCGCTAGTGAGGGAGCAGTTCTTC.

The chain carries TRBV20-1 and TRBJ2-1; D remains ambiguous. Trimming shortened V by 6 bases and J by 5 bases, and 5 bases separated the two germline ends. CDR3 length: 10 residues. Germline assignment: CDR1 DFQATT and CDR2 SNEGSKA (reference sequence). For the CDR3, the DNA is TGCAGTGCCTATCACAATGAGCAGTTCTTC. Amino acids: CSAYHNEQFF.